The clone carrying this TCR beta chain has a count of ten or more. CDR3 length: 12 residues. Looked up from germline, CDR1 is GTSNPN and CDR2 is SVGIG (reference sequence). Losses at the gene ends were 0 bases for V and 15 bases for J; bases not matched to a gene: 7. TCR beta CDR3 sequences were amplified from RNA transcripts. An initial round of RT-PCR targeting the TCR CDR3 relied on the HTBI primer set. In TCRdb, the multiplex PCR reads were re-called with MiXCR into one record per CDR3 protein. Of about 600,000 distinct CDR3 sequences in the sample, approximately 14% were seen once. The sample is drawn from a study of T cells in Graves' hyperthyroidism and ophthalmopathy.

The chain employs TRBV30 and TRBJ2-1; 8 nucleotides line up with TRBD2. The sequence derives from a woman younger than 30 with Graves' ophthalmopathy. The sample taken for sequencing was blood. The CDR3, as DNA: TGTGCCTGGAGTGTTAGCGGGAACGTCGGGTTCTTC. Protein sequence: CAWSVSGNVGFF.